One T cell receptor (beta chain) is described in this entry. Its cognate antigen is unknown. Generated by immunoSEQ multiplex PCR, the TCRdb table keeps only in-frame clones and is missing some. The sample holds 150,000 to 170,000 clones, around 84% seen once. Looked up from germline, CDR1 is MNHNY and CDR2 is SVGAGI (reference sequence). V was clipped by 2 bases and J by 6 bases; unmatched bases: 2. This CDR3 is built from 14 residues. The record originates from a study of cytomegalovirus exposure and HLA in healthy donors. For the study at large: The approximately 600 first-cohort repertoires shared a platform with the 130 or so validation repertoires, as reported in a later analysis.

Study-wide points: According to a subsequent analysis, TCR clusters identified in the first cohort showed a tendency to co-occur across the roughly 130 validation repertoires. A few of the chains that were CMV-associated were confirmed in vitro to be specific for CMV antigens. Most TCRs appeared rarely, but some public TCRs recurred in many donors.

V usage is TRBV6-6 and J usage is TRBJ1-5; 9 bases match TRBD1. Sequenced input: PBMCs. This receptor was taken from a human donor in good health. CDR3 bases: TGTGCCAGCAGTTACGGGACAGGGAGTCAGCCCCAGCATTTT. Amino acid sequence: CASSYGTGSQPQHF.